This T cell receptor beta chain is drawn from a study of blood T cells in healthy people across ages (dated by TCRdb to about 2015). Notes on the research overall: In model experiments, template switching captured about one uniquely barcoded TCR beta cDNA molecule for every two T cells. Using deep sequencing normalized with unique cDNA molecular identifiers, the study measured how TCR beta repertoire diversity changes with age. For two donors (one aged 18 to 30 and one aged 80 or older), the study analyzed two additional independent replicas of 1 million unique cDNA reads from the same blood draw. Donors of different ages were randomly distributed across sequencing lanes to avoid experimental bias. Four age groups were formed from the donors: young (average roughly 15 years), middle-aged (less than 40), aged (over 55) and long-lived (about 75).

Study-wide findings and limitations: Because the CMV infection status of the donors was unknown, age-related changes in expanded clonotypes may potentially have been confounded. Estimates of total diversity from one million sequenced T cells were regarded as lower bounds and underestimates. A strong correlation was found between observed TCR beta diversity and the percentage of naive T cells measured by flow cytometry. As age increased, observed TCR beta diversity per million T cells dropped in a roughly linear way, and a significant reduction was already evident by age approximately 40. Bulk unsorted PBMC profiling prevented conclusive comparison of naive and antigen-experienced compartments. Compared with the aged group, the long-lived group had more naive CD4+ T cells, fewer expanded clones and increased TCR diversity, suggesting age selection.

From a lookup of the germline V gene (reference sequence), CDR1 and CDR2 are LGHDT and YNNKEL. The CDR3 runs 14 residues from the cysteine to the phenylalanine. Here the CDR3 DNA is all that survives: 42 bases in frame from base 1. A distance of 16 bases separates the germline ends of V and J, which lose 3 bases and 8 bases respectively. Turning to this clonotype: The antigen this receptor binds is unknown. No base quality values were provided; no much bigger clone lies one nucleotide off.

Donors were a few dozen systemically healthy Caucasian individuals from Russia aged roughly 6 to 100 years. Approximately 9 milliliters of peripheral blood were collected from each donor into EDTA-treated Vacutainer tubes. Ficoll-Paque density-gradient centrifugation was used to isolate PBMCs, with at least 7 million per sample. Trizol reagent was used to extract total RNA from PBMCs, with at least 5.5 micrograms per sample. For every donor, an aliquot of PBMCs went through flow cytometry to measure the percentages of naive CD45RAhigh/CD27high T cells. Receptor amplification or capture employed 5' RACE. TCRdb shows the sequencer as Illumina HiSeq 2500. A second PCR of about 6 to 11 cycles was run with a J-beta primer mix and a sample-barcoded 5' primer. A template-switch 5' adaptor carrying 12 random nucleotides introduced a unique molecular identifier onto each TCR beta cDNA molecule. At least 2.5 million CDR3-containing paired-end reads were obtained from each sample. All of the RNA was converted into first-strand cDNA using the Mint cDNA synthesis kit, with a TRBC-specific oligonucleotide serving as the primer. After uracil-DNA glycosylase treatment, a first 18-cycle PCR used universal primers M1SS and BC2_uni_R on all cDNA. The paper's data handling went like this. For normalization, 1 million high-quality reads, each with a distinct molecular identifier, were randomly selected from each sample. Reads sharing molecular identifiers were discarded rather than binned into consensus sequences. CDR3 identification, clonotype clustering and error correction used MiTCR with a Q25 quality threshold and the strictest error-elimination algorithm. Lower-bound total TCR beta diversity was estimated with a nonparametric unseen species model using Euler transformation. TCRdb cleaned the public reads at Q25 with fastp, built clones with MiXCR and kept in-frame beta chains. Each entry is one CDR3 protein sequence, shown with its most common DNA and genes. TCRdb, rather than the study authors, made the V and J calls. The sample yields about 640,000 distinct CDR3 sequences; 58% were counted once. The ten top clones hold 30% to 40% of the sample.

The V gene is TRBV3-1 and the J gene is TRBJ1-2; the D region possibly corresponds to TRBD1 (5 bases align). The material sequenced was blood. This sequence originates from a man in his sixties in good health. The DNA reads TGTGCCAGCAGCCACCCTTGGGGGATGGGGGGCTACACCTTC. This codes for CASSHPWGMGGYTF.